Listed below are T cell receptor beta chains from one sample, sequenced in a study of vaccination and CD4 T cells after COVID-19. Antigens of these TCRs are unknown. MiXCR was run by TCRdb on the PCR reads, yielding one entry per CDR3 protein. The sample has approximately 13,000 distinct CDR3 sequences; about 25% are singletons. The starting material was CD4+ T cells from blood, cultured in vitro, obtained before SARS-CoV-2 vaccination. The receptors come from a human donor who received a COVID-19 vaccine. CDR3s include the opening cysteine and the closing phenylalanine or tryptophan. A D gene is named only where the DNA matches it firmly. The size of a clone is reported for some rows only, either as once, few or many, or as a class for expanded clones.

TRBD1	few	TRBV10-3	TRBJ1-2	TGTGCCATCACCCGGGACAGGTATGGCTACACCTTC	CAITRDRYGYTF
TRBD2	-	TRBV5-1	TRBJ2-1	TGCGCCAGCAGCGCCCTTACTAGCGGGACTGACAATGAGCAGTTCTTC	CASSALTSGTDNEQFF
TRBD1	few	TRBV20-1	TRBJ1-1	TGCAGTGCCGACAGGGCGGAGGACACTGAAGCTTTCTTT	CSADRAEDTEAFF
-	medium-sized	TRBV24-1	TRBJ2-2	TGTGCCACCAGTGATGACTCCCCCGGGGAGCTGTTTTTT	CATSDDSPGELFF
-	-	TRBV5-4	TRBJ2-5	TGTGCCAGCAGCTTTTTAGGAGAGACCCAGTACTTC	CASSFLGETQYF
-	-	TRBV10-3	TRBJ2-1	TGTGCCATCAGTGAGGGAGGGACCCACAATGAGCAGTTCTTC	CAISEGGTHNEQFF
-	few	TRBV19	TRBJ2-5	TGTGCCAGTAGTATAAGTAGGATGGAGACCCAGTACTTC	CASSISRMETQYF
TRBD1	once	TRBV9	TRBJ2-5	TGTGCCAGCAGCGTAGGTCAGACAGGGGCCGAGACCCAGTACTTC	CASSVGQTGAETQYF
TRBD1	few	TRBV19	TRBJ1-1	TGTGCCAGTAAACAGGGGTTCACTGAAGCTTTCTTT	CASKQGFTEAFF
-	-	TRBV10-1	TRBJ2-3	TGCGCCAGCAGTGAGAGTACAGAAGCAGATACGCAGTATTTT	CASSESTEADTQYF
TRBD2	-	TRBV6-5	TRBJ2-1	TGTGCCAGCAGTTACCAGCGGGGCTACAATGAGCAGTTCTTC	CASSYQRGYNEQFF
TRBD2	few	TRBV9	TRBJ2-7	TGTGCCAGCAGCGTGGGGACTAGCGGGGGGTTTTACGAGCAGTACTTC	CASSVGTSGGFYEQYF
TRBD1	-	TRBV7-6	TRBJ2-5	TGTGCCAGCAGCGAGGGACAGGGGATCAAAGAGACCCAGTACTTC	CASSEGQGIKETQYF